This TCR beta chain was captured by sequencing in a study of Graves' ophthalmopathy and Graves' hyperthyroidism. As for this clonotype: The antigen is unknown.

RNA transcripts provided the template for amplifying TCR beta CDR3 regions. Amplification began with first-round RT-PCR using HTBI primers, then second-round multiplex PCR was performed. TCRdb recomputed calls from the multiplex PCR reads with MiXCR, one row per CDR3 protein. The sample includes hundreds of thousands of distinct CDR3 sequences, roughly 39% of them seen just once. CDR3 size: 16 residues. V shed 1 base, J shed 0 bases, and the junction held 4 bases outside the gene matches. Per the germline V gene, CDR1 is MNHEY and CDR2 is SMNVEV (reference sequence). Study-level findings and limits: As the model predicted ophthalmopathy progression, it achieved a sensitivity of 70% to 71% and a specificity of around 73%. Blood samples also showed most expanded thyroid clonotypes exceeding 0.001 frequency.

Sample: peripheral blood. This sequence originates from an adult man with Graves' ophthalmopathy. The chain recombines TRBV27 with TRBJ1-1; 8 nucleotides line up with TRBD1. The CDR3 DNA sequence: TGTGCCAGCAGTTTATATCAGGGGGCAATGAACACTGAAGCTTTCTTT. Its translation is CASSLYQGAMNTEAFF.